This entry is about one TCR beta chain. The antigen remains unidentified. The data belong to a study of cytomegalovirus exposure and HLA in healthy donors. Points from the study as a whole: In an earlier analysis, in some 600 donors, most V segments appeared productive either ~87% or ~30% of the time.

The CDR3 spans 14 residues. Germline lookup yields CDR1 PRHDT and CDR2 FYEKMQ (reference sequence). The trim removed 2 bases at V and 4 bases at J, leaving 4 bases unmatched. The PCR had 60 Vbeta and 13 Jbeta primers. Produced via immunoSEQ multiplex PCR; TCRdb's table is partial and in-frame only. The table records just under 250,000 clones, around 80% of them present only once. The receptor was derived from a woman in her forties in good health and CMV-seropositive. The genes are TRBV13 and TRBJ1-2; 7 bases map to TRBD1. The source material was PBMCs. The chain's CDR3 is CASSLLTGSYGYTF. Written as DNA, the CDR3 is TGTGCCAGCAGCTTATTGACAGGGTCCTATGGCTACACCTTC.